A single sample is the source of the 18 T cell receptor beta chains below, sequenced in a study of blood T cell repertoires in COVID-19. The method was immunoSEQ multiplex PCR; TCRdb's version includes in-frame clones alone and lacks a portion of them. This table holds 250,000 to 350,000 clones, around 81% found once. Specimen: peripheral blood. These receptors came from a person between 65 and 79 years old with COVID-19, enrolled during active disease.

The genes are TRBV10-3 and TRBJ2-5; 8 positions agree with TRBD2. Trimming took 10 bases from V and 2 from J; bases not matched to a gene: 9. This CDR3 has 14 amino acids. CDR1 and CDR2 (germline): ENHRY, SYGVKD. Here the CDR3 reads CATTPGLAQETQYF. DNA for the CDR3: TGTGCCACTACCCCCGGACTAGCTCAAGAGACCCAGTACTTC.

V usage is TRBV15 and J usage is TRBJ2-2; D might be TRBD1 (5 bases). Germline values: CDR1 LNHNV, CDR2 YYDKDF (reference sequence). The CDR3 is 12 amino acids. V was shortened by 6 bases and J by 3 bases, with 5 bases between the two germline ends. CDR3 residues: CATRTDTGELFF. As DNA, the CDR3 is TGTGCCACCAGGACAGACACCGGGGAGCTGTTTTTT.

A single count supports this clone. The chain links TRBV12-3 or TRBV12-4 to TRBJ2-7; tentatively, D is TRBD2 (5 bases). Between the trimmed V and J ends, which lost 2 bases and 7 bases, there was a span of 12 bases. The CDR3 has 13 amino acids. The CDR3 protein is CASSLQDWREQYF. The CDR3 DNA follows: TGTGCCAGCAGTTTACAGGACTGGAGGGAGCAGTACTTC.

The genes are TRBV24-1 and TRBJ2-1, with 9 bases fitting TRBD2. Trimming at V came to 4 bases and at J to 6 bases, leaving 9 bases not matched to a gene. Germline values: CDR1 KGHDR, CDR2 SFDVKD. CDR3 length: 16 residues. As DNA, the CDR3 is TGTGCCACCAGTGAAACTGGGACTAGCAGGGGCAATGAGCAGTTCTTC. Translation gives CATSETGTSRGNEQFF.

The rearrangement links TRBV19 to TRBJ1-4; D possibly corresponds to TRBD1 (5 bases). Trimming cost V 4 bases and J 7 bases, with 19 bases left between them. The V gene's germline CDR1 is LNHDA and CDR2 SQIVND (reference sequence). CDR3 length: 16 residues. The CDR3 coding sequence is TGTGCCAGTAGTACCACCGTTGGGGGGGATGCTGAAAAACTGTTTTTT. Residues: CASSTTVGGDAEKLFF.

The chain couples TRBV11-2 to TRBJ1-2, with D maybe TRBD1 (6 bases). Germline V gives CDR1 SGHAT, CDR2 FQNNGV. This CDR3 region has 13 residues. The V end was cut by 6 bases, the J end by 8 bases, with 16 bases between. CDR3 loop: CASRHTGPGGYTF. The CDR3 DNA follows: TGTGCCAGCAGACATACAGGGCCCGGAGGCTACACCTTC.

The CDR3 DNA reads as TGTGCCAGTAACTCGGGACAAGCTAACTATGGCTACACCTTC. It codes for CASNSGQANYGYTF. The genes are TRBV19 and TRBJ1-2; the D gene is possibly TRBD1 (6 bases). The germline gives CDR1 LNHDA, CDR2 SQIVND (reference sequence). This CDR3 has 14 residues. Trimming removed 7 bases at V and 0 bases at J, with 12 bases between. Supplemented by reference TRBV19 and TRBJ1-2, the full variable domain reads DGGITQSPKYLFRKEGQNVTLSCEQNLNHDAMYWYRQDPGQGLRLIYYSQIVNDFQKGDIAEGYSVSREKKESFPLTVTSAQKNPTAFYLCASNSGQANYGYTFGSGTRLTVV.

J is TRBJ2-5 and V is TRBV6-2 or TRBV6-3; TRBD1 matches 7 bases. This CDR3 has 15 amino acids. Looked up from germline, CDR1 is MNHEY and CDR2 is SVGEGT. The V gene end was trimmed by 6 bases and the J gene end by 1 base; junction bases not matched to a gene: 8. CDR3 in amino acids: CASSAPGQLQETQYF. The CDR3 nucleotides are TGTGCCAGCAGCGCACCGGGACAGCTCCAAGAGACCCAGTACTTC.

There are many counts of this clone. This rearrangement joins TRBV23-1 to TRBJ2-7; D remains unclear. TRBV23-1 is filed as an ORF, its function uncertain. CDR3 length: 11 amino acids. V lost 6 bases to trimming and J lost 6 bases, with 9 bases between them. As DNA, the CDR3 is TGCGCCAGCAGCTCCTCGGGCGAGCAGTACTTC. This encodes CASSSSGEQYF.

This chain joins TRBV7-3 and TRBJ2-1; 10 bases are shared with TRBD2. V was clipped by 1 base and J by 7 bases; unmatched bases: 13. CDR1 is SGHTA and CDR2 is FQGTGA in the germline V gene. The CDR3 totals 18 residues. CDR3 sequence (DNA): TGTGCCAGCAGCTTAAACCCCCTAGCGGGGGCCCAAAGGAATGAGCAGTTCTTC. Protein sequence: CASSLNPLAGAQRNEQFF.

This sequence joins TRBV4-3 and TRBJ1-6; 8 bases are a match to TRBD1. The CDR3 length is 16 residues. Trimming at V came to 0 bases and at J to 10 bases, leaving 8 bases not matched to a gene. Germline CDR1 reads LGHNA; CDR2 reads YSLEER. The CDR3 DNA reads TGCGCCAGCAGCCAAGACTACGAGACAGGGGTATCACCCCTCCACTTT. It translates to CASSQDYETGVSPLHF.

This clone was seen a few times. Germline and junction disagree at one end, which may indicate a read error. The chain employs TRBV30 and TRBJ1-6, with D perhaps TRBD1 (5 bases). This CDR3 has 14 residues. Germline V gene lookup returns CDR1 GTSNPN and CDR2 SVGIG (reference sequence). CDR3 loop: CAWSGQISNSPLHF. The CDR3 bases are TGTGCCTGGAGTGGACAGATATCTAATTCTCCCCTCCACTTT.

This chain links TRBV29-1 with TRBJ1-2; the D is unclear. Germline CDR1 SQVTM, CDR2 ANQGSEA. Trimming removed 4 bases from V and 4 bases from J, with 13 bases in between. The CDR3 has 13 residues. CDR3 in DNA: TGCAGCGTTGTTATGGGAGTTGGCTATGGCTACACCTTC. As protein: CSVVMGVGYGYTF.

The chain joins TRBV5-1 to TRBJ2-1; D gene unclear. Germline CDR1 reads SGHRS; CDR2 reads YFSETQ. The V end lost 4 bases, the J end lost 3 bases, and 20 bases lay between the germline ends. This CDR3 is 17 amino acids long. CDR3 sequence (DNA): TGCGCCAGCAGCCCCCCGGGTCTTAGTGGTGTCTACAATGAGCAGTTCTTC. Its translation: CASSPPGLSGVYNEQFF.

Here the CDR3 DNA reads TGTGCCAGCAGCCCTCGACAACTTATAGCGGGGGGGGCCGTGAACTCCTACGAGCAGTACTTC. It specifies CASSPRQLIAGGAVNSYEQYF. The chain has TRBV14 and TRBJ2-7; 11 positions match TRBD2. V shed 4 bases, J shed 0 bases, and the junction held 20 bases outside the gene matches. CDR1 and CDR2 (germline): SGHDN, FVKESK. There are 21 residues in the CDR3.

This clone was found a few times. This chain links TRBV4-3 with TRBJ2-1; D might be TRBD1 (6 bases). Germline values: CDR1 LGHNA, CDR2 YSLEER. The CDR3 runs 19 residues. V was clipped by 0 bases and J by 8 bases, with 26 bases between them. The CDR3 coding sequence is TGCGCCAGCAGCCAAGACCGGGCTGACAGGCCGGGGCCAGGGGATGAGCAGTTCTTC. This codes for CASSQDRADRPGPGDEQFF.

The rearrangement uses TRBV6-5 and TRBJ1-1, with unresolved D. The CDR3 has 14 amino acids. V lost 0 bases, J lost 8 bases, and 13 bases lay in between. CDR1 is MNHEY and CDR2 is SVGAGI in the germline V gene. The CDR3 sequence: CASSYSRNPVEAFF. The CDR3 bases are TGTGCCAGCAGTTACTCCAGGAACCCGGTAGAAGCTTTCTTT.

The chain carries TRBV7-2 and TRBJ2-7; perhaps TRBD1 as D (6 bases). Trimming took off 2 bases at V and 0 bases at J, with 11 bases between the two ends. The CDR3 contains 15 residues. The germline CDR1 and CDR2 sequences are SGHTA and FQGNSA. CDR3 protein: CASSLSWTASYEQYF. Here the CDR3 DNA reads TGTGCCAGCAGCTTAAGTTGGACAGCCTCCTACGAGCAGTACTTC.